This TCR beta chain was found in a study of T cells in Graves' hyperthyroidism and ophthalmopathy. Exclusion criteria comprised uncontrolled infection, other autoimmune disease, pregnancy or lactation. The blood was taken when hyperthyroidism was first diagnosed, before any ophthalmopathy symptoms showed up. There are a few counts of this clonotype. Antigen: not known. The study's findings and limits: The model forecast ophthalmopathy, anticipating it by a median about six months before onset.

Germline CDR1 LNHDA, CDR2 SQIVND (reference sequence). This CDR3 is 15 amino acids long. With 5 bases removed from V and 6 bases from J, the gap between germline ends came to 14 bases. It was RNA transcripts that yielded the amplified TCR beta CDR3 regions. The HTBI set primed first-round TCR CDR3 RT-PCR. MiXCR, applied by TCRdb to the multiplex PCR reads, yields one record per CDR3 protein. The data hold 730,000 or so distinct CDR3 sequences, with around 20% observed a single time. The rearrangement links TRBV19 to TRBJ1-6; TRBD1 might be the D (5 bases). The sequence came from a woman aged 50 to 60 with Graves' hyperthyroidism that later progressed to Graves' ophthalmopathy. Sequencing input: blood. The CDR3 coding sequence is TGTGCCAGTAGTGTTTACCAGGGCAGTAATTCACCCCTCCACTTT. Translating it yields CASSVYQGSNSPLHF.